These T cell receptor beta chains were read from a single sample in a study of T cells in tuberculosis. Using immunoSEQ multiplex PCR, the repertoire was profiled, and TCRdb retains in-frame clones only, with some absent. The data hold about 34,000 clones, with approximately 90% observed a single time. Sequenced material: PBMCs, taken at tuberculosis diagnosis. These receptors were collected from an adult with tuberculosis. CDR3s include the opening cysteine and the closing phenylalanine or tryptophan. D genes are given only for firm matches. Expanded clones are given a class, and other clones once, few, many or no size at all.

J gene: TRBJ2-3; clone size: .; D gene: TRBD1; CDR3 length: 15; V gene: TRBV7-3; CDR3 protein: CASSHNPGGADTQYF; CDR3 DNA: TGTGCCAGCAGCCACAACCCAGGGGGCGCAGATACGCAGTATTTT
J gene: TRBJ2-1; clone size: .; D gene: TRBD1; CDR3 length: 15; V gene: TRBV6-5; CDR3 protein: CASSTGQGSHNEQFF; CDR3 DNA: TGTGCCAGCAGCACGGGACAGGGGTCCCACAATGAGCAGTTCTTC
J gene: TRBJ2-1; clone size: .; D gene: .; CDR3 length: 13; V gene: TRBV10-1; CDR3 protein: CASSDSVMGGEFF; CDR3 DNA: TGCGCCAGCAGTGATAGTGTCATGGGGGGTGAGTTCTTC
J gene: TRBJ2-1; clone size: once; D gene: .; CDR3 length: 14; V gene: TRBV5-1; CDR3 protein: CASWIAGGNNEQFF; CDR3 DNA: TGCGCCAGCTGGATCGCAGGGGGGAACAATGAGCAGTTCTTC
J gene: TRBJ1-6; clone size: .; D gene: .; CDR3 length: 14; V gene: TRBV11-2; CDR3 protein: CASKPFSYNSPLHF; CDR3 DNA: TGTGCCAGCAAGCCGTTTTCCTATAATTCACCCCTCCACTTT
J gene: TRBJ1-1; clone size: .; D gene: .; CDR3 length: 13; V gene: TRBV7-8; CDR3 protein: CASSQTEYFEAFF; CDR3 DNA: TGTGCCAGCAGCCAGACGGAGTATTTCGAAGCTTTCTTT
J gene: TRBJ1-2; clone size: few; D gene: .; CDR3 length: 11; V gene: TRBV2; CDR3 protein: CASSENGGYTF; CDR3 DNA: TGTGCCAGCAGTGAGAACGGGGGCTACACCTTC
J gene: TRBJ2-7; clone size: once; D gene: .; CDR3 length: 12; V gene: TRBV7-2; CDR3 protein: CASSPRVDQQYF; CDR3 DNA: TGTGCCAGCAGCCCGAGGGTCGATCAGCAGTACTTC
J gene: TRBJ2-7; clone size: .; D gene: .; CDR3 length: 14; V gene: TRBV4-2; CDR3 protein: CASSRRDTAYEQYF; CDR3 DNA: TGTGCCAGCAGCCGCCGGGACACGGCCTACGAGCAGTACTTC
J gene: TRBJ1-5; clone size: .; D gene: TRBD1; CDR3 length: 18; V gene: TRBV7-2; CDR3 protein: CASSLVGQGGLSNQPQHF; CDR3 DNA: TGTGCCAGCAGCTTAGTGGGACAGGGGGGACTTAGCAATCAGCCCCAGCATTTT
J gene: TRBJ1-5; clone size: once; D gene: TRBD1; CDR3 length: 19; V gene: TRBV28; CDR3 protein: CASSGAQQQGTRLEWPQHF; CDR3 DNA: TGTGCCAGCAGTGGGGCCCAACAACAGGGGACCCGGCTCGAATGGCCCCAGCATTTT
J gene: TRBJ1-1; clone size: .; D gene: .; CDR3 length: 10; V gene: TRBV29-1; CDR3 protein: CSVGRAEAFF; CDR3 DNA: TGCAGCGTTGGGAGGGCTGAAGCTTTCTTT
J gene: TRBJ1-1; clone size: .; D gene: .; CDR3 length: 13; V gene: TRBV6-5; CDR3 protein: CASSSGPNTEAFF; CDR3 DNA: TGTGCCAGCAGTTCTGGGCCAAACACTGAAGCTTTCTTT
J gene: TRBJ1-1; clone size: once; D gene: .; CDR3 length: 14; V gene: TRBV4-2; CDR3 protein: CASSQDSVDTEAFF; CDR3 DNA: TGTGCCAGCAGCCAAGATTCGGTGGACACTGAAGCTTTCTTT
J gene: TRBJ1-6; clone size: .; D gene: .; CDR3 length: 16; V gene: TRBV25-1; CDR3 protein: CASSERGSDYNSPLHF; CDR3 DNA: TGTGCCAGCAGTGAACGCGGTTCGGATTATAATTCACCCCTCCACTTT
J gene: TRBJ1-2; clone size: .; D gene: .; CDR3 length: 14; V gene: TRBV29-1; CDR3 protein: CSVGPAGEGEGYTF; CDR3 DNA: TGCAGCGTGGGGCCGGCAGGGGAAGGAGAGGGCTACACCTTC
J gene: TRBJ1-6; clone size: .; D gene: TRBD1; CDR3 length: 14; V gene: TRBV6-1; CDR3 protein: CASSAGQGDSPLHF; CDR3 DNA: TGTGCCAGCAGTGCTGGACAGGGAGATTCACCCCTCCACTTT
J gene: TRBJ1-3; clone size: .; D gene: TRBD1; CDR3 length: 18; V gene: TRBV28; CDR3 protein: CASSPSKQGLYSGNTIYF; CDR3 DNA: TGTGCCAGCAGTCCCTCGAAACAGGGGCTGTACTCTGGAAACACCATATATTTT
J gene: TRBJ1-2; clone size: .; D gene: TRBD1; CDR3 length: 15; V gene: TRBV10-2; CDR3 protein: CASSDLDRFLYGYTF; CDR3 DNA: TGCGCCAGCAGCGATTTGGACAGGTTCCTATATGGCTACACCTTC
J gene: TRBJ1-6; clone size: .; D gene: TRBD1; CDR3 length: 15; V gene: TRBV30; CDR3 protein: CAWIPGGQNNSPLHF; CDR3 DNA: TGTGCCTGGATTCCAGGGGGACAGAACAATTCACCCCTCCACTTT
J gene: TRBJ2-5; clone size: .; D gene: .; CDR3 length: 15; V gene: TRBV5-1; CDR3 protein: CASSQAGPQQETQYF; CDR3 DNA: TGCGCCAGCAGCCAGGCGGGGCCACAACAAGAGACCCAGTACTTC
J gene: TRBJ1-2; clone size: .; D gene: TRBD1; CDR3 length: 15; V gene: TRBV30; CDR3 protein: CAWRTPGQGNYGYTF; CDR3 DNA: TGTGCCTGGAGGACTCCGGGACAGGGTAACTATGGCTACACCTTC
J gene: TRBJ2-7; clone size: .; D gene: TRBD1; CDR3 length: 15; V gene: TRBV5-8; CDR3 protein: CASSDGTARLYEQYF; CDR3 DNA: TGTGCCAGCAGCGACGGGACAGCTAGGCTCTACGAGCAGTACTTC
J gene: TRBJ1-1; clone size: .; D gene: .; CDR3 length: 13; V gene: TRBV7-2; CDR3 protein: CASRQKDSFEAFF; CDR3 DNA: TGTGCCAGCAGACAAAAAGACAGTTTTGAAGCTTTCTTT
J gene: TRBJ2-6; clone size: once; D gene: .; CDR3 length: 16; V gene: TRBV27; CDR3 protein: CASSFRGGVGANVLTF; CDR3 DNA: TGTGCCAGCAGTTTTAGGGGGGGCGTAGGGGCCAACGTCCTGACTTTC
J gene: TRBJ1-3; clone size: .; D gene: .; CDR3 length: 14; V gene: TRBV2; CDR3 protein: CARGVGRSGNTIYF; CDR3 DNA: TGTGCGCGGGGAGTAGGGAGGTCTGGAAACACCATATATTTT
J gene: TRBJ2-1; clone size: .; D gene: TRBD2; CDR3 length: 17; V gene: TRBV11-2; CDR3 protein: CASSPGRARRGGYEQFF; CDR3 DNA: TGTGCCAGCAGCCCGGGAAGGGCGAGGCGGGGGGGCTATGAGCAGTTCTTC
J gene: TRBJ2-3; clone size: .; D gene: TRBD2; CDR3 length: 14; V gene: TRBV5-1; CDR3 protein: CASSLAGTTDTQYF; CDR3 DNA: TGCGCCAGCAGTCTAGCGGGGACCACAGATACGCAGTATTTT
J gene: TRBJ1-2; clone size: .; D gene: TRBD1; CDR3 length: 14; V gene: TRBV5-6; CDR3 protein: CASSAEGASYGYTF; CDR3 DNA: TGTGCCAGCAGCGCCGAGGGGGCGTCCTATGGCTACACCTTC
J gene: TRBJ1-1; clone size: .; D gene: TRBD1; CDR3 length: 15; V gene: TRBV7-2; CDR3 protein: CASSLAFGGGAEAFF; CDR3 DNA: TGTGCCAGCAGCTTAGCCTTCGGAGGGGGCGCTGAAGCTTTCTTT
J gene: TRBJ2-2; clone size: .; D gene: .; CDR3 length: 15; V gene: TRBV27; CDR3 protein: CASSLWQTNTGELFF; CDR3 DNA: TGTGCCAGCAGTTTATGGCAGACTAACACCGGGGAGCTGTTTTTT
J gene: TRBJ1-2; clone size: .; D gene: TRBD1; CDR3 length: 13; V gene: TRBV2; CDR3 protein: CASSRDRDYGYTF; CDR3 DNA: TGTGCCAGCAGCCGGGACAGGGACTATGGCTACACCTTC
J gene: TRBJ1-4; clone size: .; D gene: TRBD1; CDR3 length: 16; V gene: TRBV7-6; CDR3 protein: CASSLGAGQGWEKLFF; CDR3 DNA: TGTGCCAGCAGCCTGGGGGCCGGACAGGGATGGGAAAAACTGTTTTTT
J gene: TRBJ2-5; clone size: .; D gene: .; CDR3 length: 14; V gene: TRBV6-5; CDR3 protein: CASSYRVAEETQYF; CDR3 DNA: TGTGCCAGCAGTTACCGGGTAGCGGAGGAGACCCAGTACTTC
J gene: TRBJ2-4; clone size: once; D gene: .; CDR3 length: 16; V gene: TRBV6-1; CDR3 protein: CASSETVTVAKNIQYF; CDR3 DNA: TGTGCCAGCAGTGAAACGGTTACAGTAGCCAAAAACATTCAGTACTTC
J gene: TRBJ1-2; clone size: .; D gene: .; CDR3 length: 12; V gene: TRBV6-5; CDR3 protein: CASRIGDHGYTF; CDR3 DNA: TGTGCCAGCAGAATAGGGGATCATGGCTACACCTTC
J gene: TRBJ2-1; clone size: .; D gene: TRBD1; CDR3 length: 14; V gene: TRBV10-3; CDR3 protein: CASSTGSSNNEQFF; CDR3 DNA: TGTGCCAGTTCGACAGGGTCGAGTAACAATGAGCAGTTCTTC
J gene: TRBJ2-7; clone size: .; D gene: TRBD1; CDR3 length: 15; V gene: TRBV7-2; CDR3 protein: CASSWPGQGAREQYF; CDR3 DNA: TGTGCCAGCAGCTGGCCGGGACAGGGGGCGAGAGAGCAGTACTTC
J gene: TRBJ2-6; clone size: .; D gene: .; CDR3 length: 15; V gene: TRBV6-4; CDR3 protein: CASSTGRPGANVLTF; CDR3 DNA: TGTGCCAGCAGCACAGGGCGTCCTGGGGCCAACGTCCTGACTTTC
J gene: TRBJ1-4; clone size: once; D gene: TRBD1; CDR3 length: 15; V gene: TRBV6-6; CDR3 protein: CASSYADRANEKLFF; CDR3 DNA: TGTGCCAGCAGTTACGCGGACAGGGCTAATGAAAAACTGTTTTTT
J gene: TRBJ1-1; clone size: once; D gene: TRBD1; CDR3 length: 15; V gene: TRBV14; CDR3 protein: CASSQDGTANTEAFF; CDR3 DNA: TGTGCCAGCAGCCAAGATGGGACAGCGAACACTGAAGCTTTCTTT
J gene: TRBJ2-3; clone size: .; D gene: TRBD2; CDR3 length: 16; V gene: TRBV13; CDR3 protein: CASSPGRTSGGDTQYF; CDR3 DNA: TGTGCCAGCAGCCCAGGCCGGACTAGCGGGGGGGATACGCAGTATTTT